Each of the 3 T cell receptor beta chains below was sequenced from the same sample in a study of graft-versus-host responses after intestinal transplantation. Profiling relied on immunoSEQ multiplex PCR, and the TCRdb table lists in-frame clones only, not all of them. The sample carries some 80,000 clones, approximately 90% recorded once. Their recognized antigens are unknown. The specimen was unstimulated CD8+ T cells sorted from spleen or lymph node cells, collected before transplant. The receptors originated from a human donor who was the organ donor for an intestinal transplant.

The chain couples TRBV5-8 to TRBJ2-5; D possibly corresponds to TRBD1 (5 bases). V was clipped by 0 bases and J by 3 bases, with 9 bases between them. CDR1 is SGHTS, CDR2 YDEGEE, per germline. The CDR3 has 14 amino acids. DNA of the CDR3: TGTGCCAGCAGCTTGGATCCAGGGAAAGAGACCCAGTACTTC. It codes for CASSLDPGKETQYF.

The gene calls are TRBV4-1 and TRBJ2-3; 10 nucleotides match TRBD2. V lost 0 bases and J lost 4; bases outside the gene matches: 10. CDR3 size: 18 residues. CDR1 and CDR2 (germline): MGHRA, YSYEKL. The DNA for the CDR3 is TGCGCCAGCAGCCAAGAATGGATAGCGGGGGGTCTTTCAGATACGCAGTATTTT. Its protein product is CASSQEWIAGGLSDTQYF.

The chain joins TRBV6-6 to TRBJ2-1, with D hard to call. The CDR3 has 12 amino acids. Between the trimmed V and J ends, which lost 8 bases and 3 bases, there was a span of 8 bases. Germline V gives CDR1 MNHNY, CDR2 SVGAGI (reference sequence). CDR3 in DNA: TGTGCCAGCGTAAGCTACTACAATGAGCAGTTCTTC. Amino acid sequence: CASVSYYNEQFF.